Below, one T cell receptor (beta chain) is given with its context. Its recognized antigen is unknown. There are no base qualities to consult, and no much larger clone falls within one base. V sheds 11 bases and J sheds 4 bases, leaving 17 bases between their ends. The germline V gene yields ENHRY for CDR1 and SYGVKD for CDR2. From cysteine to phenylalanine, the CDR3 is 13 amino acids long. Kept here is only the CDR3 DNA, which spans 39 bases and is read in frame from base 1. TCRbeta CDR3 regions were amplified from genomic DNA by means of the immunoSEQ Assay, a bias-controlled multiplex PCR. The paper's data handling went like this. The number of nucleated cells in each sample was estimated from the amplification of reference gene primers within the assay. To quantify the absolute abundance of each unique TCRbeta CDR3 rearrangement, sequence reads were collapsed and filtered. Productive Simpson clonality was computed per sample as the square root of Simpson's diversity index over productive rearrangements. TCRdb stores this immuneACCESS table with in-frame sequences only. Part of the clones is absent; in the studies checked, under half of the shortfall reflects unresolved V genes, and no reason is known for the rest. V and J calls and clone size are copied from that table; D and trimming were computed from the DNA. This sample gives fewer than 500,000 clones in total; approximately 90% of them show up just once. The ten largest clones represent 1.5% to 2% of the sample.

This specimen belongs to a study of blood T cell repertoires in COVID-19 (dated by TCRdb to 2020 to 2021). Some background on the complete study: Samples from collaborators originated in the United States, Italy and Spain and spanned both the acute and convalescent phases of COVID-19. Where available, HLA class I and class II types were taken from metadata supplied by the sample provider and were not determined by assay-based typing. The dataset comprised deeply sampled blood TCRbeta repertoires from subjects exposed to, actively infected with, or recovered from COVID-19. The prospective study material was composed of cDNA or gDNA derived from T cells, B-cell-depleted T cells, or PBMCs. A de-identified subject ID, COVID-19 status, age in years and sex were almost always included in the sample metadata. The repertoires were made available in a free public database intended to serve as a resource for research on the immune response to SARS-CoV-2. Samples were obtained from the ongoing ImmuneRACE study (first 160 participants) and from some 1,200 subjects provided by 6 global collaborators. The full study reports these points: How much clinical and demographic metadata was included differed by source and by participant, and the metadata was provided uncurated.

Participants in the prospective study were enrolled through a virtual design, were aged roughly 18 to 100 years, and lived in roughly 25 United States geographic areas. Cohort assignment in the prospective study relied on participant-reported clinical history from a screening survey and a study questionnaire. In the prospective study, whole blood, serum and a nasopharyngeal or oropharyngeal swab were collected from each participant by mobile phlebotomists. Additional blood draws and questionnaires over an approximately 2-month period could optionally be provided by prospective study participants. Blood samples from the prospective study were shipped frozen or at room temperature prior to DNA extraction.

This chain joins TRBV10-3 to TRBJ1-2, and TRBD1 may be the D gene, going by 5 matching bases. The clonotype comes from a woman aged 18-35 years with acute COVID-19. Sequencing was performed on PBMCs or T cells enriched from blood (not recorded which). The sequence in DNA is TGTGCCTCCCAGCCAGGGAGGCCCTATGGCTACACCTTC. It specifies CASQPGRPYGYTF.